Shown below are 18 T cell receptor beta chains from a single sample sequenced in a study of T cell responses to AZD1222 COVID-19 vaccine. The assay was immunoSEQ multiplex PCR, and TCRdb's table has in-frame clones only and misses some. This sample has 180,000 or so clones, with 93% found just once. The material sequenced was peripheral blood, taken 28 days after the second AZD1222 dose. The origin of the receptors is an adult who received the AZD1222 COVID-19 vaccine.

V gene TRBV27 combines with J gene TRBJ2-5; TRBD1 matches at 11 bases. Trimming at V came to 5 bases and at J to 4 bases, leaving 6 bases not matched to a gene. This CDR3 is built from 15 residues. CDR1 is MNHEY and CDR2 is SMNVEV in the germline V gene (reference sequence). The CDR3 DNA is TGTGCCAGCAGTCCCCGGACAGGGGGCCGAGAGACCCAGTACTTC. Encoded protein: CASSPRTGGRETQYF.

The CDR3 protein is CASSQSGAGNQPQHF. CDR3 sequence (DNA): TGTGCCAGCAGCCAGTCGGGGGCTGGCAATCAGCCCCAGCATTTT. The gene calls are TRBV3-1 (or the pseudogene TRBV3-2) and TRBJ1-5; tentative D call: TRBD1 (6 bases). CDR3 length: 15 amino acids. Germline CDR1 is LGHDT and CDR2 is YNNKEL (reference sequence). Deletions cut 3 bases from V and 2 bases from J, with 11 bases between.

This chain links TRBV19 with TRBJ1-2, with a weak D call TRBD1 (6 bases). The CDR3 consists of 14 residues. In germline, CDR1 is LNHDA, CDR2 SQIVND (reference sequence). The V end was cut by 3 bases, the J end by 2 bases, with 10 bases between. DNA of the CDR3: TGTGCCAGTAGTATGGTTGACAGGAACTATGGCTACACCTTC. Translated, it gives CASSMVDRNYGYTF.

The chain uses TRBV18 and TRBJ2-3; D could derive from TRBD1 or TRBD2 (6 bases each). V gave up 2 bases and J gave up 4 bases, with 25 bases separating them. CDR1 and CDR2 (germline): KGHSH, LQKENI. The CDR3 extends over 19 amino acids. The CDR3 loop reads CASSPKAGGTTVGADTQYF. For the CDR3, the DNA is TGTGCCAGCTCACCAAAAGCGGGTGGGACAACGGTAGGCGCAGATACGCAGTATTTT.

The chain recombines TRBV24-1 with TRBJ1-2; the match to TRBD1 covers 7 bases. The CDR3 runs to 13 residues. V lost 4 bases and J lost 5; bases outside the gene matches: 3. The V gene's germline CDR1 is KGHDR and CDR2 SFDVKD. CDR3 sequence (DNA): TGTGCCACCAGTGACGGGGACAGATATGGCTACACCTTC. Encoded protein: CATSDGDRYGYTF.

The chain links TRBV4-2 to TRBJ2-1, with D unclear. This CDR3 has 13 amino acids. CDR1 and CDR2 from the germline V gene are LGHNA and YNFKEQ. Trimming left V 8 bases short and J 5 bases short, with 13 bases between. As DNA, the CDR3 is TGTGCCAGCGCTCATCCGCAAGACAATGAGCAGTTCTTC. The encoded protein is CASAHPQDNEQFF.

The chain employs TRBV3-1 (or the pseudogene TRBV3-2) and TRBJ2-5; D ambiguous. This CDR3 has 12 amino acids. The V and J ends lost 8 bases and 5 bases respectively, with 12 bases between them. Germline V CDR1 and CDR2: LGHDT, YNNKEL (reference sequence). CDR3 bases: TGTGCCAGCGGGTATCTAAGGGAGACCCAGTACTTC. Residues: CASGYLRETQYF.

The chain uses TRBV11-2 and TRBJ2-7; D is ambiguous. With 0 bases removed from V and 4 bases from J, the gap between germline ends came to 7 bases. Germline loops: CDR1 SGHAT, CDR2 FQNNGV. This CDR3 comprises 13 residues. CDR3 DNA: TGTGCCAGCAGCTTAGATCTGGGATACGAGCAGTACTTC. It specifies CASSLDLGYEQYF.

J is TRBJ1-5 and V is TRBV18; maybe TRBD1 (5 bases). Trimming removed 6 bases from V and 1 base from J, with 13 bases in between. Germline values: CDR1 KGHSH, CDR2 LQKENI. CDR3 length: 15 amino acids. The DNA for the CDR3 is TGTGCCAGCTCCCCTGACAGTTACAGCAATCAGCCCCAGCATTTT. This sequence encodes CASSPDSYSNQPQHF.

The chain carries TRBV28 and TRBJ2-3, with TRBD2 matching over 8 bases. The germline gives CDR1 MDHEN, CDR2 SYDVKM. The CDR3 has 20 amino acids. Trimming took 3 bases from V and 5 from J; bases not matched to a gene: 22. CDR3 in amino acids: CASSLPFDGLLRGGEDTQYF. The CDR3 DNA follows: TGTGCCAGCAGTTTGCCCTTCGACGGGCTTCTCCGGGGGGGGGAAGATACGCAGTATTTT.

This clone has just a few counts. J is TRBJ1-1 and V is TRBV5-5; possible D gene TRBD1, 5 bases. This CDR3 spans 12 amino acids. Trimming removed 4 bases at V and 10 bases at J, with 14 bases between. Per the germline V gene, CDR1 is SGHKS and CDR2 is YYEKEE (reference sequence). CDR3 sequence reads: CASSPEPGRAFF. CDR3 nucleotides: TGTGCCAGCAGCCCCGAGCCAGGGCGAGCTTTCTTT.

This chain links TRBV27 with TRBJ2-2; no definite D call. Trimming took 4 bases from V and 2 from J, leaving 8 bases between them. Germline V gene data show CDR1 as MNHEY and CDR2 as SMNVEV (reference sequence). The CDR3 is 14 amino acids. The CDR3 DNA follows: TGTGCCAGCAGTTGGGCATATAACACCGGGGAGCTGTTTTTT. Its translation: CASSWAYNTGELFF.

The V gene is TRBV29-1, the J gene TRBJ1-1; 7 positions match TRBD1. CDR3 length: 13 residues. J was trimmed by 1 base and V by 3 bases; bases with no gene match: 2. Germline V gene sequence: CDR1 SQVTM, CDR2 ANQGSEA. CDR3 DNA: TGCAGCGTTGATGGGACAGAGAACACTGAAGCTTTCTTT. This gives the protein CSVDGTENTEAFF.

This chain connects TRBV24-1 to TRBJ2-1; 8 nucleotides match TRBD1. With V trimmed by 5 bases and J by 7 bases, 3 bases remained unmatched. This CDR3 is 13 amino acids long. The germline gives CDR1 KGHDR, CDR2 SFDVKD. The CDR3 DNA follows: TGTGCCACCAGTGGGACAGGGAAGAATGAGCAGTTCTTC. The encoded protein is CATSGTGKNEQFF.

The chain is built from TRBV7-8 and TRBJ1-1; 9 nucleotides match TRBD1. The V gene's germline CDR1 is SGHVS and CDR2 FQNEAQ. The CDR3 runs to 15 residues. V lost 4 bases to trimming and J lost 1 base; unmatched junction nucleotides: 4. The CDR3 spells CASSSRGQGNTEAFF. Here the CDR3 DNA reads TGTGCCAGCAGCTCCCGGGGACAGGGGAACACTGAAGCTTTCTTT.

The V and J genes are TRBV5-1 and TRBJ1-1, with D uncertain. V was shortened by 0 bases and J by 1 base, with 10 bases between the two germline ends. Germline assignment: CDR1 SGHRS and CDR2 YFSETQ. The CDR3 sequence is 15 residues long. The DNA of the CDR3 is TGCGCCAGCAGCTTGGAGGGATACCCGAACACTGAAGCTTTCTTT. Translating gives CASSLEGYPNTEAFF.

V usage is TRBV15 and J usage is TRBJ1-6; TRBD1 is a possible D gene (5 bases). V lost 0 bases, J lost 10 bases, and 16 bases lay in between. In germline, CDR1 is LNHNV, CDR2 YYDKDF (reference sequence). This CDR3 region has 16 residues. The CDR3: CATSRDVWDPKSPLHF. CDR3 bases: TGTGCCACCAGCAGAGATGTGTGGGACCCAAAATCACCCCTCCACTTT.

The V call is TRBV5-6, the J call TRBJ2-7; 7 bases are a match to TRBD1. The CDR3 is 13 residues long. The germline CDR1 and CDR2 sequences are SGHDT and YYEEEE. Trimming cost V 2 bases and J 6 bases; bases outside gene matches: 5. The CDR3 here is CASSFGQVFEQYF. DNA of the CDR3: TGTGCCAGCAGCTTTGGACAGGTCTTCGAGCAGTACTTC.